These 18 T cell receptor beta chains were sequenced from one sample in a study of shared clonotypes between healthy human individuals. Assay used: immunoSEQ multiplex PCR; TCRdb lists only in-frame clones, some missing. The sample holds 2 million or so clones, about 95% seen once. In the naive CD8 group, cells lacked CD45RO and were positively selected for CCR7, so terminally differentiated effector memory CD45RA+ cells were left out. Source material: naive CD8+ T cells sorted from blood. The origin of the receptors is a man aged 18 to 29 in good health.

The gene calls are TRBV25-1 and TRBJ2-7, with 11 bases that match TRBD2. CDR3 length: 16 amino acids. V gave up 0 bases and J gave up 3 bases; unmatched junction bases: 4. The germline V gene encodes CDR1 MGHDK and CDR2 SYGVNS. CDR3 DNA: TGTGCCAGCAGTGAATATTCGACTAGCGGGAACTACGAGCAGTACTTC. Translated, it gives CASSEYSTSGNYEQYF.

Of note for this clone: This may arise from a read error, as a much more abundant clone is one base away. This sample includes further DNA sequences coding for the same CDR3. The genes are TRBV11-2 and TRBJ1-1; D uncertain. The CDR3 is 12 residues long. V was trimmed by 0 bases and J by 1 base, leaving 0 bases between them. Per the germline V gene, CDR1 is SGHAT and CDR2 is FQNNGV. CDR3 residues: CASSLENTEAFF. CDR3 coding DNA: TGTGCCAGCAGCTTAGAGAACACTGAAGCTTTCTTT.

The genes are TRBV4-1 and TRBJ2-7; D not resolved. Germline lookup yields CDR1 MGHRA and CDR2 YSYEKL. The CDR3 runs to 14 residues. Deletions cut 4 bases from V and 7 bases from J, with 17 bases between. The CDR3 DNA is TGCGCCAGCAGCCCTGACATGCGCGGTTGGGAGCAGTACTTC. Translating it yields CASSPDMRGWEQYF.

The V call is TRBV9, the J call TRBJ2-5, with 10 bases that match TRBD2. Germline V gene data show CDR1 as SGDLS and CDR2 as YYNGEE. The CDR3 spans 18 residues. Losses at the gene ends were 0 bases for V and 1 base for J; bases not matched to a gene: 9. The CDR3: CASSVDRNSGGSQETQYF. DNA for the CDR3: TGTGCCAGCAGCGTAGATCGGAATAGCGGGGGGTCCCAAGAGACCCAGTACTTC.

The genes are TRBV7-8 and TRBJ1-6; 7 bases agree with TRBD1. Germline V lookup: CDR1 SGHVS, CDR2 FQNEAQ. The CDR3 is 14 residues long. The V and J ends lost 4 bases and 7 bases, in that order; junction bases with no gene match: 4. DNA for the CDR3: TGTGCCAGCAGCTCGGACAGGACGAATTCACCCCTCCACTTT. It translates to CASSSDRTNSPLHF.

This chain joins TRBV7-9 and TRBJ1-2, with 9 bases identical to TRBD1. Germline V gene sequence: CDR1 SEHNR, CDR2 FQNEAQ (reference sequence). V lost 4 bases and J lost 6; bases outside the gene matches: 3. CDR3 size: 13 residues. CDR3 in DNA: TGTGCCAGCAGCTACACAGGGGGCGATGGCTACACCTTC. Translated: CASSYTGGDGYTF.

J is TRBJ1-4 and V is TRBV13; D not certain. This CDR3 has 17 residues. Germline lookup yields CDR1 PRHDT and CDR2 FYEKMQ (reference sequence). V dropped 5 bases and J dropped 2 bases, with 18 bases sitting between them. CDR3 sequence (DNA): TGTGCCAGCAGCGTTAGGGCCATGGAATGGACTAATGAAAAACTGTTTTTT. This translates into CASSVRAMEWTNEKLFF.

The CDR3 reads CASSLGPTTAYEQYF. CDR3 in DNA: TGTGCCAGCAGCCTCGGCCCGACAACGGCCTACGAGCAGTACTTC. The chain combines TRBV7-9 with TRBJ2-7; no definite D call. Germline V lookup: CDR1 SEHNR, CDR2 FQNEAQ (reference sequence). Trimming removed 5 bases from V and 2 bases from J, with 16 bases in between. This CDR3 comprises 15 residues.

The chain couples TRBV11-2 to TRBJ1-4, with a tentative D call TRBD1 (5 bases). Trimming left V 7 bases short and J 7 bases short, with 16 bases between. The CDR3 is made up of 14 amino acids. The germline gives CDR1 SGHAT, CDR2 FQNNGV. The CDR3 coding sequence is TGTGCCAGCACCCAAACAAGGGGAGGTGAAAAACTGTTTTTT. It encodes CASTQTRGGEKLFF.

The rearrangement links TRBV9 to TRBJ2-1, with TRBD2 matching 14 bases. The ends lost 0 bases at V and 10 bases at J; junction bases unmatched: 3. From germline, CDR1 is SGDLS and CDR2 YYNGEE. The CDR3 length is 15 residues. CDR3 DNA: TGTGCCAGCAGCGTAGGACTAGCGGGAGGGGAGGAGCAGTTCTTC. Protein product: CASSVGLAGGEEQFF.

V gene TRBV27 combines with J gene TRBJ1-5; 7 bases match TRBD1. CDR3 length: 16 amino acids. After removal of 5 bases from V and 2 bases from J, the junction contained 9 bases not matched to a gene. Germline V gives CDR1 MNHEY, CDR2 SMNVEV (reference sequence). DNA for the CDR3: TGTGCCAGCAGTCCCTACCCAGGGGGGGGCAATCAGCCCCAGCATTTT. Residues: CASSPYPGGGNQPQHF.

This rearrangement joins TRBV4-1 to TRBJ1-2; maybe TRBD1 (5 bases). This CDR3 contains 16 residues. Germline CDR1 is MGHRA and CDR2 is YSYEKL. Trimming removed 2 bases at V and 1 base at J, with 14 bases between. CDR3 coding DNA: TGCGCCAGCAGCCAAACACTGACAGCGATTAACTATGGCTACACCTTC. Translating gives CASSQTLTAINYGYTF.

The chain links TRBV11-2 to TRBJ1-3; perhaps TRBD1 as D (5 bases). V dropped 5 bases and J dropped 0 bases, with 20 bases sitting between them. Germline V gene data show CDR1 as SGHAT and CDR2 as FQNNGV. The CDR3 consists of 18 residues. DNA for the CDR3: TGTGCCAGCAGCCCGGGGGGGTTTCCGGGGGTCTCTGGAAACACCATATATTTT. This encodes CASSPGGFPGVSGNTIYF. The full variable domain, completed using reference TRBV11-2 and TRBJ1-3, is EAGVAQSPRYKIIEKRQSVAFWCNPISGHATLYWYQQILGQGPKLLIQFQNNGVVDDSQLPKDRFSAERLKGVDSTLKIQPAKLEDSAVYLCASSPGGFPGVSGNTIYFGEGSWLTVV.

The chain has TRBV14 and TRBJ2-2; 9 nucleotides line up with TRBD2. The CDR3 consists of 14 residues. In germline, CDR1 is SGHDN, CDR2 FVKESK. V shed 3 bases and J 6 bases; nucleotides not matched to a gene: 2. CDR3: CASSHLAGSGELFF. The CDR3 DNA follows: TGTGCCAGCAGCCACCTAGCGGGGTCCGGGGAGCTGTTTTTT. The variable domain in full, with the rest retrieved from reference TRBV14 and TRBJ2-2, is EAGVTQFPSHSVIEKGQTVTLRCDPISGHDNLYWYRRVMGKEIKFLLHFVKESKQDESGMPNNRFLAERTGGTYSTLKVQPAELEDSGVYFCASSHLAGSGELFFGEGSRLTVL.

Concerning this clone itself: Other nucleotide sequences from this sample produce the same CDR3. The chain uses TRBV7-9 and TRBJ1-1; 7 bases align to TRBD1. The length of the CDR3 is 15 residues. Germline values: CDR1 SEHNR, CDR2 FQNEAQ (reference sequence). J lost 1 base, V lost 1 base, and 3 bases had no gene match. CDR3 DNA sequence: TGTGCCAGCAGCTTAGAAGCAGGGGGGAACACTGAAGCTTTCTTT. Encoded protein: CASSLEAGGNTEAFF.

This sequence joins TRBV27 and TRBJ2-1; 14 bases line up with TRBD2. CDR3 length: 17 residues. CDR1 is MNHEY and CDR2 is SMNVEV in the germline V gene (reference sequence). The V segment lost 9 bases and the J segment 3 bases; nucleotides outside the gene matches: 10. The CDR3 nucleotides are TGTGCCAGTACGGGACTAGCGGGAGCTTCGGGCTACAATGAGCAGTTCTTC. As protein: CASTGLAGASGYNEQFF.

On this clone itself: The sample carries other DNA sequences with the same CDR3. The chain carries TRBV10-3 and TRBJ1-1; D gene ambiguous. CDR3 length equals 13 residues. Germline CDR1 ENHRY, CDR2 SYGVKD. V was shortened by 0 bases and J by 1 base, with 3 bases between the two germline ends. The CDR3 DNA reads TGTGCCATCAGTGAGTCCGGGAACACTGAAGCTTTCTTT. Protein sequence: CAISESGNTEAFF.

A note on this clone: Different DNA sequences within this sample yield the same CDR3. J is TRBJ1-2 and V is TRBV28; TRBD1 matches at 8 bases. The CDR3 is made up of 14 amino acids. In germline, CDR1 is MDHEN, CDR2 SYDVKM. V was pared by 3 bases and J by 2 bases, with 2 bases of the junction left unmatched. CDR3 nucleotide sequence: TGTGCCAGCAGTTTCAGGGGGCCGAACTATGGCTACACCTTC. Amino acids: CASSFRGPNYGYTF.